One sample yielded the 18 T cell receptor beta chains listed below, sequenced in a study of cytotoxic CD8 clonotypes in ibrutinib-treated CLL. The data were produced by immunoSEQ multiplex PCR, yet TCRdb's version contains in-frame clones alone and is incomplete. The sample has some 140,000 clones, approximately 90% seen once. The starting material was PBMCs, obtained after 12 months of ibrutinib treatment. The receptors were gathered from a human donor with chronic lymphocytic leukemia.

This clone occurred once. V gene TRBV13 combines with J gene TRBJ2-5, with D possibly TRBD1 on 5 matching bases. There are 15 residues in the CDR3. The V gene lost 3 bases and the J gene lost 5 bases, with 16 bases spanning the gap. The germline V gene encodes CDR1 PRHDT and CDR2 FYEKMQ (reference sequence). The CDR3 DNA is TGTGCCAGCAGCTTCCCGACAGCCTCTGGGGAGACCCAGTACTTC. Its protein product is CASSFPTASGETQYF.

The chain links TRBV29-1 to TRBJ2-3; D tentatively reads TRBD1 or TRBD2 (5 bases each). Germline CDR1 is SQVTM and CDR2 is ANQGSEA. This CDR3 is 13 amino acids long. V was trimmed by 5 bases and J by 7 bases, leaving 16 bases between them. The CDR3 here is CSVMATRGHTQYF. As DNA, the CDR3 is TGCAGCGTTATGGCCACCCGGGGACATACGCAGTATTTT.

V and J are TRBV14 and TRBJ2-7; 11 bases fit TRBD2. The CDR3 covers 16 residues. Trimming at V came to 0 bases and at J to 4 bases, leaving 5 bases not matched to a gene. CDR1 and CDR2 from the germline V gene are SGHDN and FVKESK. The CDR3 nucleotides are TGTGCCAGCAGCCAAGATTGGGGGACTAGCGGATACGAGCAGTACTTC. It specifies CASSQDWGTSGYEQYF.

The chain couples TRBV7-2 to TRBJ2-2; 7 positions match TRBD2. This CDR3 is built from 16 residues. Germline values: CDR1 SGHTA, CDR2 FQGNSA. V was pared by 3 bases and J by 6 bases, with 10 bases of the junction left unmatched. This CDR3 is CASSFDPAGKPGELFF. DNA of the CDR3: TGTGCCAGCAGCTTCGACCCAGCGGGAAAGCCCGGGGAGCTGTTTTTT.

This chain uses TRBV4-3 with TRBJ2-7; D ambiguous. Trimming left V 0 bases short and J 0 bases short, with 9 bases between. Germline CDR1 is LGHNA and CDR2 is YSLEER. The CDR3 consists of 15 residues. The CDR3 protein is CASSQERSSSYEQYF. Here the CDR3 DNA reads TGCGCCAGCAGCCAAGAACGGTCGAGCTCCTACGAGCAGTACTTC.

Regarding this clone: One end of the junction varies from germline; a read error may be responsible. The chain uses TRBV10-3 and TRBJ1-4, with D unclear. Germline CDR1 is ENHRY and CDR2 is SYGVKD. The CDR3 covers 12 residues. The CDR3 bases are TGTGCCATCGGTGACGGGGATGAAAAACTGTTTTTT. Amino acids: CAIGDGDEKLFF.

The rearrangement joins TRBV6-5 to TRBJ2-1, with TRBD2 as a possible D gene (6 bases). Germline values: CDR1 MNHEY, CDR2 SVGAGI. V dropped 7 bases and J dropped 8 bases, with 21 bases sitting between them. CDR3 length equals 15 residues. CDR3 loop: CASNAPGLDGDEQFF. In DNA form, the CDR3 reads TGTGCCAGCAACGCACCGGGACTCGACGGGGATGAGCAGTTCTTC.

The V gene is TRBV28, the J gene TRBJ2-1; D remains ambiguous. The ends were cut back, 6 bases at V and 5 bases at J, with 23 bases in the middle. The CDR3 is made up of 17 amino acids. Germline CDR1 reads MDHEN; CDR2 reads SYDVKM. The CDR3 DNA reads as TGTGCCAGCAGCCGCCGCCATTTCGTTACTTCGGACAATGAGCAGTTCTTC. Protein product: CASSRRHFVTSDNEQFF.

This sequence joins TRBV19 and TRBJ2-6; 8 nucleotides line up with TRBD1. The V and J ends lost 3 bases and 0 bases, in that order; junction bases with no gene match: 1. CDR3 length: 16 residues. Germline lookup yields CDR1 LNHDA and CDR2 SQIVND (reference sequence). Here the CDR3 DNA reads TGTGCCAGTAGTATTGGGACAGGCTCTGGGGCCAACGTCCTGACTTTC. Its translation is CASSIGTGSGANVLTF.

The chain recombines TRBV6-6 with TRBJ2-1, with unresolved D. V shed 3 bases and J shed 7 bases, with 7 bases lying between them. The CDR3 is 12 residues long. Germline V gene data show CDR1 as MNHNY and CDR2 as SVGAGI (reference sequence). The CDR3 protein is CASSYELNEQFF. Written as DNA, the CDR3 is TGTGCCAGCAGTTATGAACTTAATGAGCAGTTCTTC.

The chain recombines TRBV6-5 with TRBJ1-3; D not certain. CDR1 and CDR2 (germline): MNHEY, SVGAGI. Trimming stripped 6 bases from V and 9 bases from J, with 18 bases between. The CDR3 has 14 residues. CDR3 nucleotides: TGTGCCAGCAGCCCGACCACCTTTAGTCCCACCATATATTTT. Its protein is CASSPTTFSPTIYF.

The chain recombines TRBV27 with TRBJ1-3; no reliable D call. The length of the CDR3 is 13 residues. Germline lookup yields CDR1 MNHEY and CDR2 SMNVEV (reference sequence). Trimming shortened V by 2 bases and J by 2 bases, and 4 bases separated the two germline ends. The chain's CDR3 is CASSLGAGNTIYF. The CDR3 DNA sequence: TGTGCCAGCAGTTTAGGAGCTGGAAACACCATATATTTT.

This chain uses TRBV6-6 with TRBJ1-1, with 12 bases lining up with TRBD1. This CDR3 is built from 15 residues. The ends lost 6 bases at V and 7 bases at J; junction bases unmatched: 9. Germline lookup yields CDR1 MNHNY and CDR2 SVGAGI (reference sequence). For the CDR3, the DNA is TGTGCCAGCAGGACCGGGACAGGGGGCTATGTTGAAGCTTTCTTT. This translates into CASRTGTGGYVEAFF.

The chain uses TRBV7-2 and TRBJ2-3; TRBD1 might be the D (6 bases). Germline-derived CDR1 and CDR2 are SGHTA and FQGNSA. The ends were cut back, 7 bases at V and 2 bases at J, with 10 bases in the middle. The CDR3 is 13 residues long. CDR3 nucleotide sequence: TGTGCCAGCACGAGACAGGTCACAGATACGCAGTATTTT. Encoded protein: CASTRQVTDTQYF.

This rearrangement joins TRBV5-1 to TRBJ2-7; possibly TRBD2 for D (6 bases). Germline CDR1 SGHRS, CDR2 YFSETQ. Trimming removed 4 bases from V and 3 bases from J, with 20 bases in between. This CDR3 region has 16 residues. The CDR3, as DNA: TGCGCCAGCAGCGTCCTCGGGGGTGATATAGTCTACGAGCAGTACTTC. Protein sequence: CASSVLGGDIVYEQYF.

The J gene is TRBJ1-1, the V gene TRBV29-1; D unresolved. From germline, CDR1 is SQVTM and CDR2 ANQGSEA. The CDR3 is 15 residues long. With 0 bases removed from V and 0 bases from J, the gap between germline ends came to 11 bases. CDR3 protein: CSVEEPGKLNTEAFF. The CDR3 bases are TGCAGCGTTGAAGAGCCCGGAAAACTGAACACTGAAGCTTTCTTT.

The chain is built from TRBV6-5 and TRBJ2-1; D may be TRBD1 (5 bases). The germline V gene encodes CDR1 MNHEY and CDR2 SVGAGI. This CDR3 has 13 amino acids. The V end was cut by 0 bases, the J end by 10 bases, with 10 bases between. CDR3 sequence: CASSYSGAREQFF. The CDR3 region has the DNA TGTGCCAGCAGTTACTCAGGGGCTAGGGAGCAGTTCTTC.

This chain connects TRBV6-1 to TRBJ2-3, with TRBD2 identical over 8 bases. The CDR3 totals 15 residues. Germline CDR1 MNHNS, CDR2 SASEGT. Losses at the gene ends were 7 bases for V and 3 bases for J; bases not matched to a gene: 9. The CDR3 coding sequence is TGTGCCAGCATTAGAGCGGGAGTTTCAACAGATACGCAGTATTTT. Amino acids: CASIRAGVSTDTQYF.